Listed below are T cell receptor beta chains from one sample, sequenced in a study of T cell responses to AZD1222 COVID-19 vaccine. Clones were read by immunoSEQ multiplex PCR, and TCRdb kept only the in-frame ones, dropping some. Among some 100,000 clones listed, around nine tenths were seen once. Sequencing was performed on peripheral blood, taken on day 0 of AZD1222 vaccination. Source of these receptors: an adult in good health. Each CDR3 is given with its conserved first and last residue. The order of the fields is clone size, V gene, J gene, CDR3 length, D gene, CDR3 protein, CDR3 DNA. D genes are given only for firm matches. Clone sizes are given selectively: once, few, many, or a class where the clone is expanded.

size: NA; V: TRBV3-1/TRBV3-2; J: TRBJ2-7; length: 14; D: NA; CDR3: CASSQMVRGYEQYF; DNA: TGTGCCAGCAGCCAAATGGTGCGGGGTTACGAGCAGTACTTC
size: few; V: TRBV4-3; J: TRBJ1-6; length: 14; D: NA; CDR3: CASSQAHLNSPLHF; DNA: TGCGCCAGCAGCCAAGCGCACCTAAATTCACCCCTCCACTTT
size: NA; V: TRBV14; J: TRBJ2-3; length: 20; D: TRBD2; CDR3: CASSPWGLAGPLSSTDTQYF; DNA: TGTGCCAGCAGCCCATGGGGACTAGCTGGCCCCCTCTCTAGCACAGATACGCAGTATTTT
size: NA; V: TRBV12-3/TRBV12-4; J: TRBJ1-1; length: 13; D: NA; CDR3: CASTRDPGTEAFF; DNA: TGTGCCAGCACTCGGGACCCCGGGACTGAAGCTTTCTTT
size: NA; V: TRBV6-4; J: TRBJ2-1; length: 17; D: TRBD2; CDR3: CASSPQSGGGVYNEQFF; DNA: TGTGCCAGCAGTCCCCAAAGCGGGGGCGGGGTCTACAATGAGCAGTTCTTC
size: NA; V: TRBV15; J: TRBJ1-2; length: 15; D: NA; CDR3: CATSRDQVTGDGYTF; DNA: TGTGCCACCAGCAGAGACCAAGTAACAGGAGATGGCTACACCTTC
size: NA; V: TRBV18; J: TRBJ1-6; length: 14; D: NA; CDR3: CASSPSGADSPLHF; DNA: TGTGCCAGCTCACCATCAGGGGCAGATTCACCCCTCCACTTT
size: NA; V: TRBV2; J: TRBJ2-2; length: 15; D: NA; CDR3: CASSELVGGIGELFF; DNA: TGTGCCAGCAGTGAATTGGTCGGGGGTATCGGGGAGCTGTTTTTT
size: NA; V: TRBV2; J: TRBJ2-1; length: 13; D: NA; CDR3: CASRWDTKNEQFF; DNA: TGTGCCAGCAGGTGGGACACAAAAAATGAGCAGTTCTTC
size: few; V: TRBV19; J: TRBJ1-5; length: 18; D: NA; CDR3: CASSIARRLLFGNQPQHF; DNA: TGTGCCAGTAGTATAGCCAGGCGCCTCCTATTTGGCAATCAGCCCCAGCATTTT
size: NA; V: TRBV5-8; J: TRBJ1-2; length: 17; D: NA; CDR3: CASSLIRADSSNYGYTF; DNA: TGTGCCAGCAGCTTGATCCGCGCGGATTCCTCTAACTATGGCTACACCTTC
size: NA; V: TRBV25-1; J: TRBJ1-2; length: 15; D: NA; CDR3: CASSEPGQANYGYTF; DNA: TGTGCCAGCAGTGAACCGGGACAAGCTAACTATGGCTACACCTTC
size: NA; V: TRBV9; J: TRBJ2-2; length: 16; D: NA; CDR3: CASSPNPSVDTGELFF; DNA: TGTGCCAGCAGCCCCAACCCTAGCGTCGACACCGGGGAGCTGTTTTTT
size: NA; V: TRBV13; J: TRBJ2-2; length: 15; D: NA; CDR3: CASTHGDWATGELFF; DNA: TGTGCCAGCACCCACGGGGATTGGGCCACCGGGGAGCTGTTTTTT
size: NA; V: TRBV27; J: TRBJ2-7; length: 14; D: TRBD1; CDR3: CASTGTGAPYEQYF; DNA: TGTGCCAGCACCGGGACAGGAGCCCCCTACGAGCAGTACTTC
size: NA; V: TRBV14; J: TRBJ2-7; length: 15; D: TRBD1; CDR3: CASSPRDRGWYEQYF; DNA: TGTGCCAGCAGCCCCCGGGACAGGGGTTGGTACGAGCAGTACTTC
size: NA; V: TRBV10-3; J: TRBJ2-7; length: 13; D: NA; CDR3: CAISVRGPYEQYF; DNA: TGTGCCATCAGCGTACGGGGCCCCTACGAGCAGTACTTC
size: NA; V: TRBV7-2; J: TRBJ1-2; length: 14; D: NA; CDR3: CASSFDLGGRGYTF; DNA: TGTGCCAGCAGCTTTGACCTCGGGGGGCGTGGCTACACCTTC
size: NA; V: TRBV4-2; J: TRBJ1-4; length: 19; D: TRBD1; CDR3: CASSHKGGTGPLTDEKLFF; DNA: TGTGCCAGCAGCCACAAAGGGGGGACAGGGCCACTAACCGACGAAAAACTGTTTTTT
size: NA; V: TRBV12-3/TRBV12-4; J: TRBJ1-2; length: 12; D: TRBD1; CDR3: CASSAWTGRNTF; DNA: TGTGCCAGCAGTGCCTGGACAGGGAGGAACACCTTC
size: NA; V: TRBV5-4; J: TRBJ2-1; length: 16; D: NA; CDR3: CASSSVTGQPYNEQFF; DNA: TGTGCCAGCAGCTCCGTAACGGGGCAGCCCTACAATGAGCAGTTCTTC
size: NA; V: TRBV4-2; J: TRBJ1-5; length: 15; D: NA; CDR3: CASSQVFSGNQPQHF; DNA: TGTGCCAGCAGCCAAGTATTCAGCGGCAATCAGCCCCAGCATTTT
size: NA; V: TRBV3-1/TRBV3-2; J: TRBJ1-3; length: 17; D: NA; CDR3: CASSPTTGFSSGNTIYF; DNA: TGTGCCAGCAGCCCGACGACGGGTTTCAGCTCTGGAAACACCATATATTTT
size: few; V: TRBV19; J: TRBJ2-3; length: 15; D: NA; CDR3: CASSMARAPGDTQYF; DNA: TGTGCCAGTAGTATGGCCAGGGCCCCGGGGGATACGCAGTATTTT
size: NA; V: TRBV7-3; J: TRBJ1-2; length: 17; D: TRBD1; CDR3: CASSSPKGWDRPYGYTF; DNA: TGTGCCAGCAGCTCACCCAAGGGGTGGGACAGGCCGTATGGCTACACCTTC
size: once; V: TRBV19; J: TRBJ1-5; length: 13; D: NA; CDR3: CASSESSGLPQHF; DNA: TGTGCCAGTAGTGAAAGCTCAGGGCTGCCCCAGCATTTT
size: NA; V: TRBV24-1; J: TRBJ1-2; length: 12; D: NA; CDR3: CATSERTYGYTF; DNA: TGTGCCACCAGTGAACGCACCTATGGCTACACCTTC
size: NA; V: TRBV4-1; J: TRBJ1-5; length: 17; D: TRBD1; CDR3: CASSQDPGTVTFQPQHF; DNA: TGCGCCAGCAGCCAAGATCCGGGGACAGTCACTTTTCAGCCCCAGCATTTT
size: NA; V: TRBV5-1; J: TRBJ1-4; length: 14; D: NA; CDR3: CASSFGGQGEKLFF; DNA: TGCGCCAGCAGCTTTGGGGGGCAGGGTGAAAAACTGTTTTTT
size: NA; V: TRBV21-1; J: TRBJ1-6; length: 15; D: NA; CDR3: CASSKQGTGISPLHF; DNA: TGTGCCAGCAGCAAGCAGGGGACAGGGATTTCACCCCTCCACTTT
size: NA; V: TRBV5-1; J: TRBJ1-1; length: 14; D: NA; CDR3: CASSPDPRKAEAFF; DNA: TGCGCCAGCAGCCCGGACCCCAGGAAGGCTGAAGCTTTCTTT
size: NA; V: TRBV6-1; J: TRBJ2-3; length: 18; D: TRBD2; CDR3: CASSATRATSGGTDTQYF; DNA: TGTGCCAGCAGTGCCACTCGAGCTACTAGCGGGGGCACAGATACGCAGTATTTT
size: NA; V: TRBV28; J: TRBJ1-2; length: 16; D: NA; CDR3: CASSLHAPGDNYGYTF; DNA: TGTGCCAGCAGTTTACACGCTCCGGGGGACAACTATGGCTACACCTTC
size: NA; V: TRBV18; J: TRBJ1-2; length: 15; D: NA; CDR3: CASSPNLSGHYGYTF; DNA: TGTGCCAGCTCACCCAACCTCAGCGGACACTATGGCTACACCTTC
size: NA; V: TRBV18; J: TRBJ2-1; length: 15; D: NA; CDR3: CASSPALNSYNEQFF; DNA: TGTGCCAGCTCACCAGCACTAAACTCCTACAATGAGCAGTTCTTC
size: NA; V: TRBV5-5; J: TRBJ1-1; length: 12; D: NA; CDR3: CASSVDVAEAFF; DNA: TGTGCCAGCAGCGTTGACGTAGCTGAAGCTTTCTTT
size: NA; V: TRBV4-2; J: TRBJ2-1; length: 15; D: NA; CDR3: CASSQAPRRNNEQFF; DNA: TGTGCCAGCAGCCAAGCTCCGCGACGAAACAATGAGCAGTTCTTC
size: NA; V: TRBV7-5; J: TRBJ1-2; length: 15; D: NA; CDR3: CVRSPRTPTNYGYTF; DNA: TGTGTCAGAAGCCCTCGGACACCAACTAACTATGGCTACACCTTC
size: NA; V: TRBV30; J: TRBJ1-1; length: 12; D: NA; CDR3: CAWSPAWAEAFF; DNA: TGTGCCTGGAGTCCCGCTTGGGCTGAAGCTTTCTTT
size: NA; V: TRBV4-3; J: TRBJ2-5; length: 15; D: TRBD2; CDR3: CASSQILAGQETQYF; DNA: TGCGCCAGCAGCCAAATACTAGCGGGGCAAGAGACCCAGTACTTC
size: few; V: TRBV27; J: TRBJ1-2; length: 14; D: NA; CDR3: CASSLSGSSFGYTF; DNA: TGTGCCAGCAGTTTATCTGGGTCGTCCTTCGGCTACACCTTC
size: NA; V: TRBV4-2; J: TRBJ2-7; length: 15; D: TRBD1; CDR3: CASSPRTGEHYEQYF; DNA: TGTGCCAGCAGCCCGAGGACAGGGGAACACTACGAGCAGTACTTC
size: NA; V: TRBV7-9; J: TRBJ2-3; length: 12; D: NA; CDR3: CASTSVMDTQYF; DNA: TGTGCCAGCACCTCGGTAATGGATACGCAGTATTTT
size: NA; V: TRBV4-3; J: TRBJ1-5; length: 16; D: NA; CDR3: CASSQDYDTFNQPQHF; DNA: TGCGCCAGCAGCCAAGATTACGACACCTTCAATCAGCCCCAGCATTTT
size: NA; V: TRBV5-5; J: TRBJ1-6; length: 16; D: NA; CDR3: CASSSDYDSYNSPLHF; DNA: TGTGCCAGCAGCTCAGACTATGACTCCTATAATTCACCCCTCCACTTT
size: NA; V: TRBV6-5; J: TRBJ1-1; length: 13; D: NA; CDR3: CASSSKGNTEAFF; DNA: TGTGCCAGCAGCTCCAAGGGGAACACTGAAGCTTTCTTT
size: NA; V: TRBV3-1/TRBV3-2; J: TRBJ1-2; length: 14; D: NA; CDR3: CASSQVPGHYGYTF; DNA: TGTGCCAGCAGCCAAGTGCCAGGGCACTATGGCTACACCTTC
size: NA; V: TRBV29-1; J: TRBJ2-5; length: 14; D: NA; CDR3: CSVQRTGDQETQYF; DNA: TGCAGCGTACAACGTACGGGGGATCAAGAGACCCAGTACTTC
size: once; V: TRBV5-4; J: TRBJ1-2; length: 13; D: NA; CDR3: CASSWGGNYGYTF; DNA: TGTGCCAGCAGCTGGGGGGGGAACTATGGCTACACCTTC